A single sample gave rise to the 22 T cell receptor beta chains below, sequenced in a study of liver allograft versus peripheral blood T cells (dated by TCRdb to the early 2020s). Background on the whole study: The study compared the T cell receptor repertoires present in transplanted livers with the repertoires present in the peripheral blood of liver transplant recipients.

Sequencing used an Illumina MiSeq. TCRdb reworked the public reads: Q25 trimming with fastp, MiXCR clone assembly, productive beta chains retained. A single entry per CDR3 protein holds the most common genes and DNA from its merged rows. In this sample the table shows about 1,300 distinct CDR3 sequences, more than 10% of which occur a single time. The ten largest clones add up to 7% to 9% of the sample. The source is a human patient who had a liver transplant. Following transplantation, part of the T cell population may be supplied by the graft donor rather than the patient.

V and J are TRBV5-6 and TRBJ2-7; no firm D call. CDR1 is SGHDT and CDR2 is YYEEEE in the germline V gene. This CDR3 contains 11 residues. Trimming removed 0 bases at V and 7 bases at J, with 5 bases between. The CDR3 protein is CASSLGGEQYV. The CDR3 DNA reads TGTGCCAGCAGCTTGGGGGGTGAGCAGTACGTC.

DNA of the CDR3: TGTGCCAGCAGCACCGGACAGGGTGGGGGTCAAGAGACCCAGTACTTC. It specifies CASSTGQGGGQETQYF. The rearrangement uses TRBV7-9 and TRBJ2-5, with 8 bases that match TRBD1. This CDR3 region has 16 residues. With 5 bases clipped from V and 2 bases from J, the junction kept 10 bases outside the gene matches. Germline CDR1 reads SEHNR; CDR2 reads FQNEAQ (reference sequence). Full variable domain (missing parts from reference TRBV7-9 and TRBJ2-5): DTGVSQNPRHKITKRGQNVTFRCDPISEHNRLYWYRQTLGQGPEFLTYFQNEAQLEKSRLLSDRFSAERPKGSFSTLEIQRTEQGDSAMYLCASSTGQGGGQETQYFGPGTRLLVL.

This clonotype is classed as medium-sized. V and J are TRBV3-2 and TRBJ2-7; TRBD1 is the table's D call, not checked against the DNA. TRBV3-2 is classified as a pseudogene. The length of the CDR3 is 13 residues. CDR3: CASSLAPDYEQYV. CDR3 in DNA: TGTGCCAGCAGCCTAGCGCCCGACTACGAGCAGTACGTC.

This chain links TRBV6-2 or TRBV6-3 with TRBJ2-3; 10 bases agree with TRBD2. Losses at the gene ends were 2 bases for V and 3 bases for J; bases not matched to a gene: 8. The CDR3 loop spans 17 amino acids. The germline V gene encodes CDR1 MNHEY and CDR2 SVGEGT. The CDR3 nucleotides read TGTGCCAGCAGTTACGAGAGCGGGAGGGGGAGAACAGATACGCAGTATTTT. As protein: CASSYESGRGRTDTQYF.

In this sample, this clonotype turned up a few times. The chain couples TRBV11-2 to TRBJ1-2, with 8 bases lining up with TRBD1. This CDR3 has 14 residues. Germline lookup yields CDR1 SGHAT and CDR2 FQNNGV. The trim removed 2 bases at V and 5 bases at J, leaving 4 bases unmatched. In DNA form, the CDR3 reads TGTGCCAGCAGCTTACGGCAGGGGGCTTATGGCTACACCTTC. Protein product: CASSLRQGAYGYTF.

This clonotype has only one observation. A far larger clone is only one base removed, so a read error is likely. The conserved phenylalanine or tryptophan normally closing the CDR3 is absent here, so this likely arose from a read error. J is TRBJ1-2 and V is TRBV6-1; D gene ambiguous. CDR3 length: 14 residues. Germline V gene lookup returns CDR1 MNHNS and CDR2 SASEGT. Trimming took off 5 bases at V and 8 bases at J, with 18 bases between the two ends. The CDR3 DNA reads TGTGCCAGCAGTTACCGGCGGGGTAGAGAAGGCTACACCCTC. Protein: CASSYRRGREGYTL.

The V call is TRBV7-3, the J call TRBJ1-6; no clear D. This CDR3 comprises 14 residues. Trimming stripped 5 bases from V and 9 bases from J, with 14 bases between. Germline CDR1 is SGHTA and CDR2 is FQGTGA. Here the CDR3 DNA reads TGTGCCAGCAGCGGCGCCGGTCGTCCTTCACCCCTCCACTTT. It specifies CASSGAGRPSPLHF. The variable domain in full, completed from reference TRBV7-3 and TRBJ1-6, reads GAGVSQTPSNKVTEKGKYVELRCDPISGHTALYWYRQSLGQGPEFLIYFQGTGAADDSGLPNDRFFAVRPEGSVSTLKIQRTERGDSAVYLCASSGAGRPSPLHFGNGTRLTVT.

In its sample, this clonotype ranks as large. The CDR3 sequence is CASRVGTPNTEAFF. CDR3 bases: TGTGCCAGCAGAGTTGGGACACCGAACACTGAAGCTTTCTTT. This chain uses TRBV6-1 with TRBJ1-1; D is possibly TRBD1 (6 bases). Looked up from germline, CDR1 is MNHNS and CDR2 is SASEGT. CDR3 size: 14 residues. Trimming shortened V by 6 bases and J by 1 base, and 12 bases separated the two germline ends.

This clonotype is labeled medium-sized. The chain is built from TRBV20-1 and TRBJ1-2; D is undetermined. CDR1 is DFQATT and CDR2 is SNEGSKA in the germline V gene (reference sequence). V dropped 4 bases and J dropped 6 bases, with 15 bases sitting between them. CDR3 length: 13 amino acids. In DNA form, the CDR3 reads TGCAGTGCTACGAGTTTTGATCGGGATGGCTACACCTTC. Protein product: CSATSFDRDGYTF.

To note about this clonotype: This likely came from a read error, as a far larger clone is one base away. This chain links TRBV6-5 with TRBJ1-3; D unresolved. Trimming took off 5 bases at V and 0 bases at J, with 20 bases between the two ends. Germline CDR1 is MNHEY and CDR2 is SVGAGI. The CDR3 loop spans 18 amino acids. The CDR3 coding sequence is TGTGCCAGCAGTGAGTCGAAAGGGTTGTTCTTCTCTGGAAACACCATATATTTT. It is translated as CASSESKGLFFSGNTIYF.

In this sample, this clonotype is medium-sized (0.01 to 0.1%). This chain uses TRBV12-3 or TRBV12-4 with TRBJ1-1; D not resolved. V was shortened by 6 bases and J by 1 base, with 9 bases between the two germline ends. The length of the CDR3 is 13 residues. CDR3: CASRSGSNTEAFF. The CDR3, as DNA: TGTGCCAGCAGGTCGGGGTCGAACACTGAAGCTTTCTTT.

As DNA, the CDR3 is TGCAGTGGGGGTGTCGGAAGCTCCTATAATTCACCCCTCCACTTT. Protein sequence: CSGGVGSSYNSPLHF. The chain employs TRBV20-1 and TRBJ1-6, with unresolved D. V was shortened by 7 bases and J by 0 bases, with 13 bases between the two germline ends. The germline V gene encodes CDR1 DFQATT and CDR2 SNEGSKA (reference sequence). The CDR3 loop spans 15 amino acids.

Within the sample, this clonotype is large. The chain employs TRBV19 and TRBJ1-2, with no clear D. The CDR3 covers 11 residues. Trimming removed 6 bases at V and 4 bases at J, with 6 bases between. Germline CDR1 LNHDA, CDR2 SQIVND (reference sequence). The DNA for the CDR3 is TGTGCCAGTAGGACCCCCTATGGCTACACCTTC. Residues: CASRTPYGYTF.

This clonotype counts as large (0.1 to 1%). J is TRBJ1-3 and V is TRBV6-5; a possible D gene is TRBD1 (5 bases). The CDR3 sequence is 12 residues long. CDR1 MNHEY and CDR2 SVGAGI come from the germline V gene. V was clipped by 7 bases and J by 10 bases, with 14 bases between them. The DNA for the CDR3 is TGTGCCAGCACCGACGGACGGGGGACCATATATTTT. It specifies CASTDGRGTIYF.

By share, this clonotype counts as medium-sized. The genes are TRBV6-5 and TRBJ2-2, with 7 bases that match TRBD1. V was pared by 6 bases and J by 3 bases, with 4 bases of the junction left unmatched. The CDR3 has 14 amino acids. Germline CDR1 reads MNHEY; CDR2 reads SVGAGI. CDR3 in DNA: TGTGCCAGCAGGCCGACAGGGTACACCGGGGAGCTGTTTTTT. It encodes CASRPTGYTGELFF.

This clonotype has more than one count but fewer than ten. The chain couples TRBV12-3 or TRBV12-4 to TRBJ2-1; 7 nucleotides align to TRBD2. The length of the CDR3 is 15 residues. V trimming: 0 bases; J trimming: 7 bases; junction bases outside the gene matches: 6. The CDR3: CASSLAPTSLNEQFF. CDR3 sequence (DNA): TGTGCCAGCAGTTTAGCGCCGACTAGCCTGAATGAGCAGTTCTTC.

This clonotype is large. The chain joins TRBV15 to TRBJ1-5, with D possibly matching TRBD1 (5 bases). Trimming left V 0 bases short and J 6 bases short, with 12 bases between. The CDR3 is 15 amino acids. Germline lookup yields CDR1 LNHNV and CDR2 YYDKDF (reference sequence). CDR3 region: CATSRDLRGGQPQHF. The CDR3 nucleotides read TGTGCCACCAGCAGAGATCTAAGGGGAGGTCAGCCCCAGCATTTT.

This clonotype is medium-sized by share. The chain couples TRBV5-4 to TRBJ1-2; D perhaps matches TRBD1 (6 bases). Germline loops: CDR1 SGHNT, CDR2 YYREEE (reference sequence). V was pared by 3 bases and J by 3 bases, with 12 bases between. The CDR3 has 14 residues. Written as DNA, the CDR3 is TGTGCCAGCAGCTCCTGGACAGACCACTATGGCTACACCTTC. It specifies CASSSWTDHYGYTF.

This clonotype is deemed medium-sized (0.01 to 0.1%). The genes are TRBV6-5 and TRBJ1-1; 7 positions agree with TRBD1. CDR3 length: 13 amino acids. Germline CDR1 reads MNHEY; CDR2 reads SVGAGI. Trimming at V came to 5 bases and at J to 5 bases, leaving 5 bases not matched to a gene. The CDR3 region is CASSNRGGTEAFF. CDR3 nucleotides: TGTGCCAGCAGTAACAGGGGAGGTACTGAAGCTTTCTTT.

This clonotype is medium-sized (0.01 to 0.1%) in the sample. This chain connects TRBV6-5 to TRBJ2-6; D not resolved. V gave up 4 bases and J gave up 4 bases, with 23 bases separating them. The length of the CDR3 is 19 residues. CDR1 MNHEY and CDR2 SVGAGI come from the germline V gene. CDR3 DNA: TGTGCCAGCAGTTCCTCAACGGGCTATGGTAGGACCGGGGCCAACGTCCTGACTTTC. Its protein is CASSSSTGYGRTGANVLTF.

By share, this clonotype ranks as medium-sized. The rearrangement joins TRBV7-2 to TRBJ1-3, with D perhaps matching TRBD1 (5 bases). The CDR3 runs to 15 residues. From germline, CDR1 is SGHTA and CDR2 FQGNSA. V was cut by 5 bases and J by 0 bases, with 11 bases left in between. CDR3 amino acids: CASSIQGGSGNTIYF. The CDR3 bases are TGTGCCAGCAGCATCCAGGGTGGCTCTGGAAACACCATATATTTT.

This clonotype is categorized as large (0.1 to 1%). This rearrangement joins TRBV7-9 to TRBJ1-1; unclear D gene. The CDR3 runs to 13 residues. V was pared by 1 base and J by 0 bases, with 3 bases between. Germline CDR1 SEHNR, CDR2 FQNEAQ (reference sequence). The CDR3 DNA is TGTGCCAGCAGCTTAGATATGAACACTGAAGCTTTCTTT. This translates into CASSLDMNTEAFF.